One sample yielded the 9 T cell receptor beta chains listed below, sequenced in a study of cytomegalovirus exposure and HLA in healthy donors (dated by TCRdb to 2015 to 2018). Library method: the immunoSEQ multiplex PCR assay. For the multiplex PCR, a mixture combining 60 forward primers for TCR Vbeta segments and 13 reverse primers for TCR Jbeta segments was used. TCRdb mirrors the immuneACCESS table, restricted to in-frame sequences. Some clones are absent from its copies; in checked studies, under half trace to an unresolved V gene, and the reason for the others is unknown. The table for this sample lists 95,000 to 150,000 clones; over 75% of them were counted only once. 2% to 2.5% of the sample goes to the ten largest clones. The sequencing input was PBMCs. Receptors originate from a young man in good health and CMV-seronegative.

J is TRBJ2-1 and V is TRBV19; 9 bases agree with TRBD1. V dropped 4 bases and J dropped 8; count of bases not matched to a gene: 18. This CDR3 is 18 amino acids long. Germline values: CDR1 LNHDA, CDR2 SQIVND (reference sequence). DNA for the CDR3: TGTGCCAGTAGTACGCCTCCGACAGGGGGGCGTCGTTGGGATGAGCAGTTCTTC. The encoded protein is CASSTPPTGGRRWDEQFF.

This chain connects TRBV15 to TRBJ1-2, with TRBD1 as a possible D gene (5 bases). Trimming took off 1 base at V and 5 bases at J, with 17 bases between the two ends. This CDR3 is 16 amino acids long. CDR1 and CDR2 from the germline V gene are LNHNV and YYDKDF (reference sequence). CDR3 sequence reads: CATSRGGAGPPYGYTF. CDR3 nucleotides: TGTGCCACCAGCAGAGGCGGAGCGGGGCCTCCGTATGGCTACACCTTC.

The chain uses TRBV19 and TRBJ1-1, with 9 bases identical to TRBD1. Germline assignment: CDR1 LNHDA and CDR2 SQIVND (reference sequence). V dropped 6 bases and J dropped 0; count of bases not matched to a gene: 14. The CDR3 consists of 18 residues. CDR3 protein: CASSPGSGQGRLNTEAFF. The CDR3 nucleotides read TGTGCCAGTAGCCCTGGGAGTGGACAGGGGCGGTTGAACACTGAAGCTTTCTTT.

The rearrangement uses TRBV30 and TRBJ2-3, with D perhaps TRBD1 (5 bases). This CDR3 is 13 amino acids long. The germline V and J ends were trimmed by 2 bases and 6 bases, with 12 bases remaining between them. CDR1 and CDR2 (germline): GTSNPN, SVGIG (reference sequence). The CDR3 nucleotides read TGTGCCTGGAGTACCCAGGGCGAGGATACGCAGTATTTT. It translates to CAWSTQGEDTQYF.

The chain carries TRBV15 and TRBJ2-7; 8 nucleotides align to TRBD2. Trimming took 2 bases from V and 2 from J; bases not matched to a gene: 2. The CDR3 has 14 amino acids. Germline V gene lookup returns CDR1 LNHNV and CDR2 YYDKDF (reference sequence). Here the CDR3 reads CATSRNSGAYEQYF. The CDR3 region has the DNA TGTGCCACCAGCAGAAATAGCGGGGCCTACGAGCAGTACTTC.

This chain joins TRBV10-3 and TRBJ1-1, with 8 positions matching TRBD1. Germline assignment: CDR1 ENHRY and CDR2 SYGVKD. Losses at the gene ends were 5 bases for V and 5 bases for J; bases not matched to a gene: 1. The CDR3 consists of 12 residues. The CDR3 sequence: CAISTGGTEAFF. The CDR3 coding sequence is TGTGCCATCAGTACAGGGGGGACTGAAGCTTTCTTT.

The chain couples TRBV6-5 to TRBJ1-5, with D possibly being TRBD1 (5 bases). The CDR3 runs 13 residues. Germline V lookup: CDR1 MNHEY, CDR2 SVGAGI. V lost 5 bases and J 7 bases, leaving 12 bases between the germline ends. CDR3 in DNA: TGTGCCAGCAGTCCAACCAGGGCGCAGCCCCAGCATTTT. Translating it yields CASSPTRAQPQHF.

CDR3 DNA sequence: TGTGCCAGCATCACGGACAGGGGCCCTTACGAGCAGTACTTC. Residues: CASITDRGPYEQYF. This rearrangement joins TRBV7-8 to TRBJ2-7, with 9 bases that match TRBD1. Germline CDR1 and CDR2: SGHVS and FQNEAQ. The CDR3 contains 14 residues. With V trimmed by 7 bases and J by 4 bases, 8 bases remained unmatched.

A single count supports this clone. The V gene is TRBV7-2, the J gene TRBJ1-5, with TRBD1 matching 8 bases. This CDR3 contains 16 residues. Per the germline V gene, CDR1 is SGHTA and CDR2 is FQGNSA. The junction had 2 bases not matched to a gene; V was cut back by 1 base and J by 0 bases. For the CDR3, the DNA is TGTGCCAGCAGCTTAGGGACAGGGCGTAGCAATCAGCCCCAGCATTTT. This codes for CASSLGTGRSNQPQHF.